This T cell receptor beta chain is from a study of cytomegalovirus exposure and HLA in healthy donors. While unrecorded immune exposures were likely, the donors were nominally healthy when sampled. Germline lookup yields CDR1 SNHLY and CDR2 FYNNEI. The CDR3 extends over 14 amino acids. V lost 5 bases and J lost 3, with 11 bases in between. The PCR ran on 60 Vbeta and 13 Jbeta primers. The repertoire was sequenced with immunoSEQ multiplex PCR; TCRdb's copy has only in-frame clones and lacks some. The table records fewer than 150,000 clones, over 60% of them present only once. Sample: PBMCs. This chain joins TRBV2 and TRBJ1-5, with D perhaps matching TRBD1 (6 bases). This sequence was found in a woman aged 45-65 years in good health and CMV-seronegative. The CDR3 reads CASSPGHDNQPQHF. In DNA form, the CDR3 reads TGTGCCAGCAGTCCGGGACATGACAATCAGCCCCAGCATTTT.